One sample yielded the 11 T cell receptor beta chains listed below, sequenced in a study of CD8+CD57+ T cells in acquired aplastic anemia. It was patients with CD8+CD57+ cell expansion by flow cytometry who were chosen for sequencing. The study profiled TCR beta VDJ and CDR3 using genomic DNA as template. TCRdb re-called the reads through MiXCR, storing one row per CDR3 protein. The sample shows 180,000 or so distinct CDR3 sequences, about half of them seen only once. The sample consisted of sorted CD4+, CD8+, or CD8+CD57+ T cells (not recorded which) from PBMCs. These receptors all come from a human donor with aplastic anemia.

The chain employs TRBV19 and TRBJ2-7; D possibly corresponds to TRBD1 (6 bases). The V end lost 3 bases, the J end lost 7 bases, and 13 bases lay between the germline ends. Per germline, CDR1 LNHDA and CDR2 SQIVND (reference sequence). There are 13 residues in the CDR3. The CDR3 reads CASSMLLGGEQYF. Written as DNA, the CDR3 is TGTGCCAGTAGTATGTTGCTAGGGGGTGAGCAGTACTTC.

This clonotype was detected only a few times. It may be a read error: a sequence one base away is much more abundant. This sequence joins TRBV7-6 and TRBJ2-1; TRBD2 agrees at 8 bases. This CDR3 spans 14 amino acids. The J segment lost 12 bases and the V segment lost 1 base, leaving 8 bases of the junction unmatched. Germline CDR1 SGHVS, CDR2 FNYEAQ. The CDR3 nucleotides are TGTGCCAGCAGCTTAGGGACTAGCCTTTCCGGGCAGTTCTTC. It is translated as CASSLGTSLSGQFF.

This clonotype was counted ten times or more. The chain employs TRBV12-5 and TRBJ2-2; the match to TRBD2 covers 9 bases. The CDR3 contains 13 residues. The germline CDR1 and CDR2 sequences are LGHNT and FRNRAP. Trimming took 7 bases from V and 8 from J; bases not matched to a gene: 5. In DNA, the CDR3 is TGTGCTAGTGCGCGGGGGGGCCAGGGGGAGCTGTTTTTT. It is translated as CASARGGQGELFF.

The rearrangement joins TRBV10-3 to TRBJ1-4; 9 positions agree with TRBD1. The V gene's germline CDR1 is ENHRY and CDR2 SYGVKD. The CDR3 contains 14 residues. With 5 bases clipped from V and 8 bases from J, the junction kept 6 bases outside the gene matches. This CDR3 reads CAISQTGGNEKLFF. CDR3 coding DNA: TGTGCCATCAGTCAGACAGGGGGAAACGAAAAACTGTTTTTT.

In this sample, this clonotype turned up a few times. The V call is TRBV10-3, the J call TRBJ1-2; TRBD1 matches 7 bases. Trimming at V came to 6 bases and at J to 2 bases, leaving 3 bases not matched to a gene. This CDR3 contains 13 residues. Germline V gene data show CDR1 as ENHRY and CDR2 as SYGVKD. The CDR3 reads CAIRGTENYGYTF. DNA of the CDR3: TGTGCCATCAGGGGGACAGAGAACTATGGCTACACCTTC.

This clonotype has ten or more counts. The rearrangement links TRBV20-1 to TRBJ2-1, with a weak D call TRBD1 (5 bases). V was clipped by 6 bases and J by 6 bases, with 12 bases between them. The CDR3 is 12 residues long. In germline, CDR1 is DFQATT, CDR2 SNEGSKA (reference sequence). This CDR3 reads CSASLTGNEQFF. The CDR3 nucleotides are TGCAGTGCCTCCCTAACAGGCAATGAGCAGTTCTTC.

The rearrangement joins TRBV2 to TRBJ2-5; D is possibly TRBD2 (7 bases). Trimming pared 6 bases from V and 2 bases from J, leaving 19 bases between. CDR1 and CDR2 from the germline V gene are SNHLY and FYNNEI. The CDR3 contains 16 residues. CDR3 protein: CASRWTVGRGQETQYF. As DNA, the CDR3 is TGTGCCAGCAGGTGGACAGTGGGGCGGGGGCAAGAGACCCAGTACTTC.

This clonotype showed up just once. V usage is TRBV25-1 and J usage is TRBJ2-7, with D possibly TRBD2 on 5 matching bases. V was pared by 8 bases and J by 6 bases, with 20 bases between. Germline CDR1 is MGHDK and CDR2 is SYGVNS. The CDR3 totals 14 residues. The CDR3 spells CASRRGQIGSEQYF. In DNA form, the CDR3 reads TGTGCCAGCCGAAGAGGGCAAATTGGGAGCGAGCAGTACTTC.

This chain connects TRBV15 to TRBJ1-6; 7 bases fit TRBD1. Trimming at V came to 3 bases and at J to 0 bases, leaving 2 bases not matched to a gene. Germline V gives CDR1 LNHNV, CDR2 YYDKDF (reference sequence). The CDR3 contains 16 residues. This chain's CDR3 is CATSRGTVSYNSPLHF. The CDR3, as DNA: TGTGCCACCAGCAGGGGGACAGTCTCCTATAATTCACCCCTCCACTTT.

This clonotype has at least ten counts. The chain links TRBV19 to TRBJ1-1; D gene ambiguous. The V end lost 5 bases, the J end lost 1 base, and 8 bases lay between the germline ends. Germline loops: CDR1 LNHDA, CDR2 SQIVND (reference sequence). The CDR3 loop spans 13 amino acids. The CDR3 DNA reads TGTGCCAGTAGTTGGAGGGAGAACACTGAAGCTTTCTTT. Its protein product is CASSWRENTEAFF.

This chain connects TRBV27 to TRBJ1-4, with D hard to call. In germline, CDR1 is MNHEY, CDR2 SMNVEV (reference sequence). Trimming shortened V by 8 bases and J by 5 bases, and 9 bases separated the two germline ends. The CDR3 runs 12 residues. The CDR3: CASRSSNEKLFF. The CDR3, as DNA: TGTGCCAGCCGAAGCAGCAATGAAAAACTGTTTTTT.